This is a list of T cell receptor beta chains from one sample in a study of blood T cell repertoires in COVID-19. Libraries were prepared by immunoSEQ multiplex PCR; TCRdb keeps only in-frame clonotypes and omits some of them. The sample has around 130,000 clones, about 82% seen once. Sequenced sample: peripheral blood. The receptors stem from a man aged 55 to 70 with active or convalescent COVID-19. Both conserved end residues are trimmed from each CDR3. A D gene is named only where the DNA matches it firmly.

v_call | d_call | cdr3_aa
TRBV6-2/TRBV6-3 | TRBD2 | ASSYYLAGITSYNEQF
TRBV28 | . | ASSSVREGDQPQH
TRBV7-2 | TRBD2 | ASSLARLAGENNEQF
TRBV7-2 | TRBD1 | ASSADRVYEQY
TRBV5-1 | TRBD2 | ASSLELAGSSTYNEQF
TRBV19 | TRBD1 | ASSVTTGIEQY
TRBV5-5 | TRBD2 | ASSAKGGTSIEQY
TRBV6-5 | . | ASRQGRDGYT
TRBV5-1 | . | ASSLALNTGELF
TRBV28 | TRBD1 | ASSLREGSGGPSGYT
TRBV2 | TRBD1 | ASRADRGTHYEQY
TRBV29-1 | . | SVQTAGRHSPLH
TRBV5-6 | TRBD2 | ASSSGLADYYNEQF
TRBV3-1/TRBV3-2 | . | ASSSGANTGELF
TRBV27 | TRBD2 | ASSFFSGYYNEQF
TRBV7-9 | TRBD1 | ASSLTGLHNEQF
TRBV18 | TRBD2 | ASSLTSGWSSYEQY
TRBV28 | TRBD2 | ASLGGSYEQY
TRBV5-1 | TRBD1 | ASSEGGAGNEQY
TRBV7-7 | . | ASSLSGHNEQF
TRBV12-3/TRBV12-4 | . | ASSSRVGYT
TRBV5-8 | TRBD1 | ASSLDGTGVDTQY
TRBV28 | . | ASGLINYGYT
TRBV7-2 | TRBD2 | ASSSQLGLAGPYEQY
TRBV18 | . | ASSPLSGDETQY
TRBV4-2 | . | ASSQPPNPQH
TRBV5-6 | TRBD1 | ASSATTGGGTDTQY
TRBV5-1 | TRBD1 | ASSPEGAGSPYGYT
TRBV7-2 | . | ASSLLASPQETQY
TRBV20-1 | . | SASQGHLSPLH
TRBV9 | . | ASSEEPGSTEAF
TRBV7-9 | TRBD1 | ASSLDQGRGKGYT
TRBV15 | . | ATSRFPGYEQY
TRBV19 | . | ASSSRGDTQY
TRBV7-2 | . | ASSYGGGTENEKLF
TRBV21-1 | . | ASRPSRTGGNNYGYT
TRBV9 | . | ASSVATGYEQY
TRBV18 | . | ASSPLQSHSDAGYT
TRBV19 | . | ASSYTGSQAF
TRBV7-6 | TRBD1 | ASSRGRQGASEQY
TRBV20-1 | . | SAPDTQQY
TRBV2 | TRBD1 | ASTGTGGGGYT
TRBV7-9 | . | ASSLMGAAEAF
TRBV5-1 | . | ASSLARAGATNEKLF
TRBV7-2 | TRBD1 | ASSLGWTGAYGYT
TRBV10-3 | . | AINGLGGREQF